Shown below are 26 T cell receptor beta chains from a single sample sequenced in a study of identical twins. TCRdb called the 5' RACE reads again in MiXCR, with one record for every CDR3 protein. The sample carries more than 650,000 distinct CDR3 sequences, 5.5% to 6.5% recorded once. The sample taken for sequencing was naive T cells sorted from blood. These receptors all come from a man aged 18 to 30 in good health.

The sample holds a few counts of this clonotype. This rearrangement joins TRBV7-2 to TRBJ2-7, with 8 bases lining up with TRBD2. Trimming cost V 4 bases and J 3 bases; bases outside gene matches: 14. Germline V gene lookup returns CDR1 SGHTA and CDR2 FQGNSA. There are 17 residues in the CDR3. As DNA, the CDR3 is TGTGCCAGCAGCTCGAAAGAGCGGGAGAGTGTTCGCTACGAGCAGTACTTC. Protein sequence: CASSSKERESVRYEQYF.

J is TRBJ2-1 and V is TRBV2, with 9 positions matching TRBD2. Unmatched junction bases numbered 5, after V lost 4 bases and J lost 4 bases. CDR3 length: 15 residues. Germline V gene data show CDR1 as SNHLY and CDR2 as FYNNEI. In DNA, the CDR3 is TGTGCCAGCAGTGGGGGGACTAGCACATACAATGAGCAGTTCTTC. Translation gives CASSGGTSTYNEQFF.

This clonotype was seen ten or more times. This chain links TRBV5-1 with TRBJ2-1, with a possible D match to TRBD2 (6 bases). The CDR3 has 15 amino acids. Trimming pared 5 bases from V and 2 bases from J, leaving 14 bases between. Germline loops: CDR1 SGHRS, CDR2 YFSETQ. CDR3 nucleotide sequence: TGCGCCAGCAGTCGGGCGCGGGAACCCTACAATGAGCAGTTCTTC. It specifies CASSRAREPYNEQFF.

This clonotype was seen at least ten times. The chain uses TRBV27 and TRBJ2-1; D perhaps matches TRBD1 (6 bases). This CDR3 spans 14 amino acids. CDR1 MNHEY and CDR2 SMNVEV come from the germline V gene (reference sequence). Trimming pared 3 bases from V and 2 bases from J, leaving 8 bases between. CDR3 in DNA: TGTGCCAGCAGTTTTCAGGGGCCCTACAATGAGCAGTTCTTC. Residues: CASSFQGPYNEQFF.

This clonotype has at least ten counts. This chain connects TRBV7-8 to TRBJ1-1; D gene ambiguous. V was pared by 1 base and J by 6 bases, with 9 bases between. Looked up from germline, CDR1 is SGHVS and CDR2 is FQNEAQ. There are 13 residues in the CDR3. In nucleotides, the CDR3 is TGTGCCAGCAGCTTAGGGTTTGACTCTGAAGCTTTCTTT. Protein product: CASSLGFDSEAFF.

The CDR3 loop is CASSLYQREGRGEQFF. As DNA, the CDR3 is TGTGCCAGCAGCTTATACCAGCGGGAGGGTCGGGGTGAGCAGTTCTTC. This sequence joins TRBV7-2 and TRBJ2-1, with 10 bases fitting TRBD2. Germline-derived CDR1 and CDR2 are SGHTA and FQGNSA. Trimming removed 2 bases from V and 9 bases from J; junction bases left unmatched: 10. There are 16 residues in the CDR3.

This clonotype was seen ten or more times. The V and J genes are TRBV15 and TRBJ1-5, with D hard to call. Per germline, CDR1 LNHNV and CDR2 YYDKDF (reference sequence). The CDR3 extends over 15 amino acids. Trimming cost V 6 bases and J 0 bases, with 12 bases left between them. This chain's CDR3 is CATSAAAYSNQPQHF. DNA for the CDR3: TGTGCCACCAGTGCCGCGGCTTATAGCAATCAGCCCCAGCATTTT.

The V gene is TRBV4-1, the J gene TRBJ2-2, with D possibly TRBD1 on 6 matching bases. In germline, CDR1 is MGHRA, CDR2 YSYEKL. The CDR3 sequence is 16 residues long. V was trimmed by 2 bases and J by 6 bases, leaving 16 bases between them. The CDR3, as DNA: TGCGCCAGCAGCCAACGGCTGGACAGCATCGCCGGGGAGCTGTTTTTT. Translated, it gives CASSQRLDSIAGELFF.

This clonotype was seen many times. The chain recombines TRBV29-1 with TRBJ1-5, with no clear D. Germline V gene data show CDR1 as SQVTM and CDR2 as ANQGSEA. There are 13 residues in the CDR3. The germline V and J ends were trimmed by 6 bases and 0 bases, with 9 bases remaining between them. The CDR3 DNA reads TGCAGCGTCTCGGAGAATAGCAATCAGCCCCAGCATTTT. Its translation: CSVSENSNQPQHF. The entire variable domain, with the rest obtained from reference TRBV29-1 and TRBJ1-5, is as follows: SAVISQKPSRDICQRGTSLTIQCQVDSQVTMMFWYRQQPGQSLTLIATANQGSEATYESGFVIDKFPISRPNLTFSTLTVSNMSPEDSSIYLCSVSENSNQPQHFGDGTRLSIL.

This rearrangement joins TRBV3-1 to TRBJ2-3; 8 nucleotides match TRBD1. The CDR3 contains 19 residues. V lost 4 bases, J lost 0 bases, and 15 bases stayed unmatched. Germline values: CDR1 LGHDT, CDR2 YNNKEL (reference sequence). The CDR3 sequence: CASSPYGDWRDRSTDTQYF. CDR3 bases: TGTGCCAGCAGCCCTTACGGGGATTGGAGGGACAGGAGCACAGATACGCAGTATTTT.

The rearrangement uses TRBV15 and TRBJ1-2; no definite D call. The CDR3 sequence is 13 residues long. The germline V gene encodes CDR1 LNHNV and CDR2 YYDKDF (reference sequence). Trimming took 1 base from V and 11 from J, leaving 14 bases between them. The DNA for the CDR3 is TGTGCCACCAGCAGAGGGGCGTCAGGACTATACACCTTC. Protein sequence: CATSRGASGLYTF. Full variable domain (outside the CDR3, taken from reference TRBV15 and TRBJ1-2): DAMVIQNPRYQVTQFGKPVTLSCSQTLNHNVMYWYQQKSSQAPKLLFHYYDKDFNNEADTPDNFQSRRPNTSFCFLDIRSPGLGDTAMYLCATSRGASGLYTFGSGTRLTVV.

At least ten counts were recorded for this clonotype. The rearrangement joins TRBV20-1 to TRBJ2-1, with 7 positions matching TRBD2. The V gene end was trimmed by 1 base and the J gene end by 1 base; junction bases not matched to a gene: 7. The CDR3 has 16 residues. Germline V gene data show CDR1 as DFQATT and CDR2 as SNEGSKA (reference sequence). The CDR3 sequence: CSARVHAGDSYNEQFF. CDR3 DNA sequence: TGCAGTGCTAGAGTCCATGCGGGAGATTCCTACAATGAGCAGTTCTTC.

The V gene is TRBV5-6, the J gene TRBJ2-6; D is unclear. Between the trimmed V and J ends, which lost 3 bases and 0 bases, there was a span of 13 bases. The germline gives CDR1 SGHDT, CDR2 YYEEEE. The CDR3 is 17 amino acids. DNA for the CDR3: TGTGCCAGCAGCTCGCCCGGGCCAGGCTCTGGGGCCAACGTCCTGACTTTC. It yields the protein CASSSPGPGSGANVLTF.

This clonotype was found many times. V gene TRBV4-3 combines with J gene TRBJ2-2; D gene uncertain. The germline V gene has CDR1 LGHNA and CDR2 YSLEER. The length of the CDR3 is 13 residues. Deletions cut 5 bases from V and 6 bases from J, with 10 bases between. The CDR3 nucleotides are TGCGCCAGCAGCATCCAAAGGGCCGGGGAGCTGTTTTTT. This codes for CASSIQRAGELFF.

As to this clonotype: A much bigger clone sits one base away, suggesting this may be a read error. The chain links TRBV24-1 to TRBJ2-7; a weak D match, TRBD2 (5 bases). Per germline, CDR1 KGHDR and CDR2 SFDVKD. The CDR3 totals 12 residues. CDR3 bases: TGTGCCACCAGCACAACAGACTACGAGCAGAACTTC. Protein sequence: CATSTTDYEQNF.

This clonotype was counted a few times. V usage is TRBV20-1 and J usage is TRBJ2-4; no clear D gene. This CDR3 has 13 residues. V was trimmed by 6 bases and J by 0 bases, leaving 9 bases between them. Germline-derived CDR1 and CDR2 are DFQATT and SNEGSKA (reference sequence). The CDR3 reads CSAPNLAKNIQYF. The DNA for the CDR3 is TGCAGTGCACCGAATCTAGCCAAAAACATTCAGTACTTC.

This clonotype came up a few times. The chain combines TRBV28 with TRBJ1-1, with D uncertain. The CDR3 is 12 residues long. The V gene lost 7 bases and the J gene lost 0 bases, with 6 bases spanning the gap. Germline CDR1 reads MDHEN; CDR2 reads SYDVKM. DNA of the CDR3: TGTGCCAGCATTTCAGTGAACACTGAAGCTTTCTTT. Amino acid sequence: CASISVNTEAFF. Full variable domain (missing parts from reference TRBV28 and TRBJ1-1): DVKVTQSSRYLVKRTGEKVFLECVQDMDHENMFWYRQDPGLGLRLIYFSYDVKMKEKGDIPEGYSVSREKKERFSLILESASTNQTSMYLCASISVNTEAFFGQGTRLTVV.

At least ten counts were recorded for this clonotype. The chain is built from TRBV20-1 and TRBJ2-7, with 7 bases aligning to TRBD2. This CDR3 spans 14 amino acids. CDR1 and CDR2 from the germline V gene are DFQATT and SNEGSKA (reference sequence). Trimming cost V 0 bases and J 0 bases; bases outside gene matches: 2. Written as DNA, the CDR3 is TGCAGTGCTAGAGATGGCGGGAGCTCCTACGAGCAGTACTTC. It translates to CSARDGGSSYEQYF.

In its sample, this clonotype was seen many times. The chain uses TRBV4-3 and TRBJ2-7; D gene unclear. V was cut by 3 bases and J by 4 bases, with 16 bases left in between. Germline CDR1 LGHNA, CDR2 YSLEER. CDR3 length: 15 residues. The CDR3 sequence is CASSQEVANQYEQYF. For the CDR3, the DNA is TGCGCCAGCAGCCAGGAAGTGGCGAACCAATACGAGCAGTACTTC.

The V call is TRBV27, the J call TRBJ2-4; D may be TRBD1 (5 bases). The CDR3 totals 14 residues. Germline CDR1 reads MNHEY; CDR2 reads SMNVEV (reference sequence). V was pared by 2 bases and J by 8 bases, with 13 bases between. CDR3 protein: CASSLAGALDIQYF. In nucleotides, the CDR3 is TGTGCCAGCAGTTTAGCTGGGGCTTTAGACATTCAGTACTTC.

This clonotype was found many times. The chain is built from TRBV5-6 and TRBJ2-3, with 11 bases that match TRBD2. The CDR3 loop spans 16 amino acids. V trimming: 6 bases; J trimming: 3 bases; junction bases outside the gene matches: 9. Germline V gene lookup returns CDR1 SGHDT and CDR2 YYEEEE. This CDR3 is CASKIAGGPDTDTQYF. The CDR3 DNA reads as TGTGCCAGCAAAATAGCGGGAGGGCCTGATACAGATACGCAGTATTTT.

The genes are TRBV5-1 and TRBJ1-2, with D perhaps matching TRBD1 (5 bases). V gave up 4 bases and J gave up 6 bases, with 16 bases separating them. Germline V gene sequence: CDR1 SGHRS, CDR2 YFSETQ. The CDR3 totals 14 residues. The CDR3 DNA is TGCGCCAGCAGCGGCCGGGACGCACTTCATGGCTACACCTTC. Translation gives CASSGRDALHGYTF.

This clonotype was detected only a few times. The chain's CDR3 is CASSFTGFDQPQHF. Written as DNA, the CDR3 is TGTGCCAGCTCATTTACAGGGTTTGATCAGCCCCAGCATTTT. The rearrangement uses TRBV18 and TRBJ1-5; tentatively, D is TRBD1 (6 bases). The CDR3 runs to 14 residues. Looked up from germline, CDR1 is KGHSH and CDR2 is LQKENI. V lost 5 bases and J lost 5, with 13 bases in between.

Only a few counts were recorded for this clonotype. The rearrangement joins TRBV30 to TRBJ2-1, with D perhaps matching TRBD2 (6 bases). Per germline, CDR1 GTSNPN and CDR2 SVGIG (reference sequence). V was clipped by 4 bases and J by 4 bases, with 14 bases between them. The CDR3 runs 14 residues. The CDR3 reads CAWKPGEQYNEQFF. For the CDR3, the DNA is TGTGCCTGGAAGCCGGGAGAGCAATACAATGAGCAGTTCTTC.

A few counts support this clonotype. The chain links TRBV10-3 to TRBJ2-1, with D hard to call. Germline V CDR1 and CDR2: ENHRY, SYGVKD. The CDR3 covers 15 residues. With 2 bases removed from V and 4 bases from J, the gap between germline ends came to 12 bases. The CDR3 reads CAISEGQVGYNEQFF. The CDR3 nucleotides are TGTGCCATCAGTGAGGGGCAAGTGGGTTACAATGAGCAGTTCTTC.

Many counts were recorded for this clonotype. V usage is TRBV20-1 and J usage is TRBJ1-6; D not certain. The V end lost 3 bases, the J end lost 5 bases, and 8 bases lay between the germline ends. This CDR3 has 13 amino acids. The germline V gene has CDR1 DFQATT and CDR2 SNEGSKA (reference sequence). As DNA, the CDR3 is TGCAGTGCTAGGGGTCCAAATAATTCACCCCTCCACTTT. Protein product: CSARGPNNSPLHF.